The clone carrying this T cell receptor (beta chain) has just a few counts. These data originate in a study of CD8 T cells in Susac syndrome. Reverse transcription of about 0.45 to 1 ug RNA was performed with random hexamers. TCRdb fed the immunoSEQ multiplex PCR reads into MiXCR, producing one record per CDR3 protein. Among roughly 200,000 distinct CDR3 sequences listed, 95% were seen once. The V end was cut by 6 bases, the J end by 1 base, with 3 bases between. The CDR3 loop spans 11 amino acids. Sequencing of TCR beta was undertaken in CD8+ and CD4+ T cells derived from blood. This sequence was found in a human donor in good health. V gene TRBV12-3 or TRBV12-4 combines with J gene TRBJ2-5; D call uncertain. Sequencing used CD4+ T cells from PBMCs. The CDR3 nucleotides read TGTGCCAGCAGCATCCAAGAGACCCAGTACTTC. This encodes CASSIQETQYF.